This TCR beta chain originates from a study of blood T cell repertoires in COVID-19. Only one count was recorded for this clone. Original processing methods: Counts of nucleated cells, estimated from reference gene primer amplification, were obtained. The method was immunoSEQ multiplex PCR; TCRdb's version includes in-frame clones alone and lacks a portion of them. V and J calls and clone size come straight from that table; D and trimming were deduced from the DNA. The sample has about 78,000 clones; 86% are singletons. There are 13 residues in the CDR3. CDR1 and CDR2 from the germline V gene are SQVTM and ANQGSEA. J lost 8 bases, V lost 6 bases, and 6 bases had no gene match.

The TCR originated in a woman aged 55-69 years with acute or convalescent COVID-19. V and J are TRBV29-1 and TRBJ1-6; 8 bases line up with TRBD1. The sequenced sample consisted of peripheral blood. This CDR3 is CSVRDRLDSPLHF. The CDR3 bases are TGCAGCGTCAGGGACAGGCTTGATTCACCCCTCCACTTT.